This is a list of T cell receptor beta chains from one sample in a study of blood T cell repertoires in COVID-19. Clones were sequenced by immunoSEQ multiplex PCR, and TCRdb holds only the in-frame ones, with some missing. The table includes 370,000 or so clones, about 80% detected once. Sequencing was done on a sample of peripheral blood. Receptors were obtained from a human donor with acute or convalescent COVID-19. The donor label of this sample is uncertain. CDR3s include the opening cysteine and the closing phenylalanine or tryptophan. The order of the fields is CDR3 length, J gene, V gene, D gene, clone size, CDR3 protein, CDR3 DNA. The D gene is left open where the match is weak. Clone sizes are given selectively: once, few, many, or a class where the clone is expanded.

14 | TRBJ1-4 | TRBV3-1/TRBV3-2 | NA | NA | CASSRTRHNEKLFF | TGTGCCAGCAGCCGGACACGGCATAATGAAAAACTGTTTTTT
16 | TRBJ2-7 | TRBV3-1/TRBV3-2 | TRBD2 | once | CASSRLGGGAGVEQYF | TGTGCCAGCAGCCGCCTCGGCGGGGGGGCCGGTGTCGAGCAGTACTTC
13 | TRBJ2-1 | TRBV19 | NA | NA | CASSMARYNEQFF | TGTGCCAGTAGTATGGCCAGATACAATGAGCAGTTCTTC
13 | TRBJ1-4 | TRBV18 | NA | NA | CASSYRVNEKLFF | TGTGCCAGCTCCTACAGGGTTAATGAAAAACTGTTTTTT
13 | TRBJ1-2 | TRBV12-3/TRBV12-4 | NA | once | CASSSSTKDGYTF | TGTGCCAGCAGTTCGTCGACAAAGGATGGCTACACCTTC
15 | TRBJ1-2 | TRBV30 | NA | NA | CAWKGRGGPNYGYTF | TGTGCCTGGAAAGGTCGGGGGGGGCCCAACTATGGCTACACCTTC
15 | TRBJ1-6 | TRBV2 | NA | NA | CASSAPGGGNSPLHF | TGTGCCAGCAGTGCCCCGGGCGGGGGTAATTCACCCCTCCACTTT
15 | TRBJ1-2 | TRBV6-5 | NA | NA | CASSYSQGWGYGYTF | TGTGCCAGCAGTTACTCGCAGGGTTGGGGCTATGGCTACACCTTC
16 | TRBJ2-1 | TRBV6-5 | TRBD2 | NA | CASSYSKWGGYNEQFF | TGTGCCAGCAGTTACTCGAAGTGGGGGGGGTACAATGAGCAGTTCTTC
12 | TRBJ1-1 | TRBV7-8 | NA | NA | CASSHLQGQAFF | TGTGCCAGCAGCCACCTACAGGGCCAAGCTTTCTTT
12 | TRBJ1-6 | TRBV2 | NA | few | CASSESVSPLHF | TGTGCCAGCAGTGAATCCGTTTCTCCCCTCCACTTT
15 | TRBJ2-2 | TRBV2 | NA | NA | CASSPTRLNTGELFF | TGTGCCAGCAGTCCCACGCGACTGAACACCGGGGAGCTGTTTTTT
15 | TRBJ2-5 | TRBV6-4 | NA | NA | CASSDSAGDQETQYF | TGTGCCAGCAGTGACTCGGCAGGGGACCAAGAGACCCAGTACTTC
15 | TRBJ1-4 | TRBV6-5 | NA | NA | CASSPGVGRVEKLFF | TGTGCCAGCAGTCCCGGGGTAGGGCGAGTTGAAAAACTGTTTTTT
15 | TRBJ2-1 | TRBV7-2 | TRBD2 | NA | CASSLERLARGEQFF | TGTGCCAGCAGCTTAGAGAGACTAGCCCGGGGTGAGCAGTTCTTC
11 | TRBJ2-7 | TRBV20-1 | NA | many | CSARAQLEQYF | TGCAGTGCTAGAGCCCAACTCGAGCAGTACTTC
15 | TRBJ2-3 | TRBV6-5 | NA | NA | CASSYDQGGSDTQYF | TGTGCCAGCAGTTACGATCAGGGTGGGTCAGATACGCAGTATTTT
15 | TRBJ2-3 | TRBV6-2/TRBV6-3 | TRBD2 | NA | CASSSERGRIMPQYF | TGTGCCAGCAGTTCTGAGCGGGGGCGGATAATGCCGCAGTATTTT
11 | TRBJ1-1 | TRBV12-3/TRBV12-4 | NA | NA | CASSLGFEAFF | TGTGCCAGCAGTTTGGGCTTTGAAGCTTTCTTT
15 | TRBJ2-1 | TRBV6-1 | TRBD1 | NA | CASSEVTGDYNEQFF | TGTGCCAGCAGTGAGGTGACAGGGGACTACAATGAGCAGTTCTTC
15 | TRBJ2-5 | TRBV28 | TRBD1 | NA | CASRSQGVPWETQYF | TGTGCCAGCAGATCCCAGGGGGTCCCATGGGAGACCCAGTACTTC
15 | TRBJ2-7 | TRBV3-1/TRBV3-2 | TRBD1 | NA | CASSPPGTGASEQYF | TGTGCCAGCAGCCCTCCCGGGACAGGGGCCTCCGAGCAGTACTTC
17 | TRBJ1-6 | TRBV18 | TRBD1 | NA | CASSPRTGSSYNSPLHF | TGTGCCAGCTCACCGCGGACAGGGAGCTCCTATAATTCACCCCTCCACTTT
16 | TRBJ1-3 | TRBV6-5 | NA | once | CASSYSTVDSGNTIYF | TGTGCCAGCAGTTACTCGACAGTCGACTCTGGAAACACCATATATTTT
14 | TRBJ1-4 | TRBV6-5 | TRBD1 | NA | CASSRDRGAEKLFF | TGTGCCAGCAGCCGGGACAGGGGGGCGGAAAAACTGTTTTTT